The rows below give T cell receptor beta chains drawn from one sample of a study of Ad26.COV2.S vaccination and SARS-CoV-2 variants. Clones were sequenced by immunoSEQ multiplex PCR, and TCRdb holds only the in-frame ones, with some missing. The sample lists about 370,000 clones, approximately 90% occurring once. The sample consisted of peripheral blood, taken in a trial of Ad26.COV2.S vaccine versus placebo. The receptors come from a person between 18 and 65 years old who received the Ad26.COV2.S COVID-19 vaccine or a placebo. Both conserved end residues are part of each CDR3. D genes are given only for firm matches. Size is omitted from some rows. Given values are once, few, many or a class for expanded clones.

>TRBJ1-3|-|-|TRBV18
TGTGCCAGCTCTTCCAGCGGCACTGGAAACACCATATATTTT
CASSSSGTGNTIYF
>TRBJ2-7|-|-|TRBV3-1/TRBV3-2
TGTGCCAGCAGCCCTGACTCCAGTGGTTCCGAGCAGTACTTC
CASSPDSSGSEQYF
>TRBJ2-7|-|-|TRBV5-6
TGTGCCAGCAGCTTGGCCGGGGGAATTGAAGAGCAGTACTTC
CASSLAGGIEEQYF
>TRBJ2-7|-|-|TRBV18
TGTGCCAGCTCACTTCTCAGGGTCGAAGAGCAGTACTTC
CASSLLRVEEQYF
>TRBJ2-1|-|-|TRBV11-3
TGTGCCAGCAGCTTAGGGGGACCTTCAGGTTATGAGCAGTTCTTC
CASSLGGPSGYEQFF
>TRBJ1-5|-|many|TRBV4-3
TGCGCCAGCAGCCAAGAAATGGCTCAGCCCCAGCATTTT
CASSQEMAQPQHF
>TRBJ1-4|-|few|TRBV14
TGTGCCAGCAGCCAAGAACAACGCCGGGGCCAGGAAAAACTGTTTTTT
CASSQEQRRGQEKLFF
>TRBJ2-1|-|-|TRBV9
TGTGCCAGCAGCGTAAGCAACAATGAGCAGTTCTTC
CASSVSNNEQFF
>TRBJ2-3|-|-|TRBV5-4
TGTGCCAGCAGCTTGGCCCAGAGGTCCACAGATACGCAGTATTTT
CASSLAQRSTDTQYF
>TRBJ2-1|-|once|TRBV9
TGTGCCAGCAGCGTCTCCCCCGGGGTGGGGAATGAGCAGTTCTTC
CASSVSPGVGNEQFF
>TRBJ1-3|-|-|TRBV19
TGTGCCAGTAGTATTTATCGGGGCTATGGAAACACCATATATTTT
CASSIYRGYGNTIYF
>TRBJ1-2|TRBD1|-|TRBV12-3/TRBV12-4
TGTGCCAGCAGTGCGACAGGGTCCTATGGCTACACCTTC
CASSATGSYGYTF
>TRBJ1-1|TRBD1|-|TRBV2
TGTGCCAGCAGTGTATCGACAGGGACTTATGAAGCTTTCTTT
CASSVSTGTYEAFF
>TRBJ1-2|TRBD1|-|TRBV13
TGTGCCAGCAGCATGCGGGACAGGGGATATAAGGGCTACACCTTC
CASSMRDRGYKGYTF
>TRBJ2-2|-|-|TRBV5-1
TGCGCCAGCACGGATACCGGGGAGCTGTTTTTT
CASTDTGELFF
>TRBJ2-2|TRBD1|once|TRBV9
TGTGCCAGCAGCGCGACAGGGGCAAATACCGGGGAGCTGTTTTTT
CASSATGANTGELFF
>TRBJ2-7|-|once|TRBV5-6
TGTGCCACCCAATTGGGCTTCGGCGACTCCTACGAGCAGTACTTC
CATQLGFGDSYEQYF
>TRBJ1-1|-|once|TRBV5-1
TGCGCCAGCAGCTTTTTGACGGACCGGTGGAACACTGAAGCTTTCTTT
CASSFLTDRWNTEAFF
>TRBJ1-4|-|-|TRBV5-4
TGTGCCAGCAGCTTGGACAGAAATGAAAAACTGTTTTTT
CASSLDRNEKLFF
>TRBJ1-2|-|once|TRBV4-1
TGCGCCAGCAGCCAAGTTACGGTTAACTATGGCTACACCTTC
CASSQVTVNYGYTF
>TRBJ1-4|-|once|TRBV5-1
TGCGCCAGCAGCTCCGACACTGCAACTAATGAAAAACTGTTTTTT
CASSSDTATNEKLFF
>TRBJ2-4|-|-|TRBV4-3
TGCGCCAGCAGCCAAGACCGCGGACGGCTAGCCAAAAACATTCAGTACTTC
CASSQDRGRLAKNIQYF
>TRBJ1-5|-|-|TRBV12-1
TGTGCCAGCAGTCTCCCCTATAGCAATCAGCCCCAGCATTTT
CASSLPYSNQPQHF
>TRBJ2-3|TRBD1|-|TRBV7-9
TGTGCCAGCAGCTTATTAAGACAGGGTACAGATACGCAGTATTTT
CASSLLRQGTDTQYF
>TRBJ2-2|-|-|TRBV6-6
TGTGCCAGCAGTTACGGAAACCCCTCGAACACCGGGGAGCTGTTTTTT
CASSYGNPSNTGELFF
>TRBJ1-6|TRBD1|few|TRBV4-2
TGTGCCAGCAGCCAAGAGGGGACCGGGACAGCAGTTAATTCACCCCTCCACTTT
CASSQEGTGTAVNSPLHF
>TRBJ2-5|TRBD1|-|TRBV19
TGTGCCAGTAGTAAATACCGGGACAGACAAGAGACCCAGTACTTC
CASSKYRDRQETQYF
>TRBJ1-4|-|-|TRBV5-1
TGCGCCAGCAGCTTGGAGGGCAGAACTAATGAAAAACTGTTTTTT
CASSLEGRTNEKLFF
>TRBJ2-7|TRBD1|-|TRBV19
TGTGCCAGTAGTATTGTGCCTGGACAGGGTTCCGACGAGCAGTACTTC
CASSIVPGQGSDEQYF
>TRBJ2-2|TRBD2|-|TRBV5-4
TGTGCCAGCAGCACTACTAGCGGGGGGGCCGGCGGGGAGCTGTTTTTT
CASSTTSGGAGGELFF
>TRBJ1-6|-|-|TRBV3-1/TRBV3-2
TGTGCCAGCAGCCAAGGAGGGCATAATTCACCCCTCCACTTT
CASSQGGHNSPLHF
>TRBJ2-2|-|-|TRBV4-1
TGCGCCAGCAGCCAAAGGGACCTGAGGGCCCGCATGAACACCGGGGAGCTGTTTTTT
CASSQRDLRARMNTGELFF
>TRBJ2-1|TRBD2|-|TRBV24-1
TGTGCCACCAGTGATTTTCACCCCTCAGCCAGCGGGGAGCCTAATGAGCAGTTCTTC
CATSDFHPSASGEPNEQFF
>TRBJ1-5|-|-|TRBV6-1
TGTGCCAGCAGTGAAACAGCGGGGAGCAATCAGCCCCAGCATTTT
CASSETAGSNQPQHF
>TRBJ1-2|-|-|TRBV7-8
TGTGCCAGCAGCTTAGGAAGTTTGGGGACGGGGCCAGGCTACACCTTC
CASSLGSLGTGPGYTF
>TRBJ2-1|-|-|TRBV11-2
TGTGCCAGCAGTGAGCAGTTCTTC
CASSEQFF
>TRBJ1-5|-|-|TRBV21-1
TGTGCCAGCAGCAAAGGTGGAGGGTTGAGCAATCAGCCCCAGCATTTT
CASSKGGGLSNQPQHF
>TRBJ2-7|TRBD2|-|TRBV10-2
TGCGCCAGCATGGTAGCGGGGGGGCCTGGGTACGAGCAGTACTTC
CASMVAGGPGYEQYF
>TRBJ2-3|-|-|TRBV6-4
TGTGCCAGCAGCGGGGACGGTAGCACAGATACGCAGTATTTT
CASSGDGSTDTQYF
>TRBJ2-5|-|-|TRBV11-3
TGTGCCAGCAGCTTAGGTCCCCAAGAGACCCAGTACTTC
CASSLGPQETQYF
>TRBJ2-1|-|-|TRBV7-2
TGTGCCAGCAGATACCGACAGTTGAATGAGCAGTTCTTC
CASRYRQLNEQFF
>TRBJ1-2|-|-|TRBV6-1
TGTGCCAGCAGTGAATCACAGGGTTGGGATGGCTACACCTTC
CASSESQGWDGYTF
>TRBJ2-3|-|-|TRBV7-2
TGTGCCAGCAGCTCTAGGTGGAGACTTGGGACAGATACGCAGTATTTT
CASSSRWRLGTDTQYF
>TRBJ2-7|-|once|TRBV7-9
TGTGCCAGCAGCCCAAGTCCCTACGAGCAGTACTTC
CASSPSPYEQYF
>TRBJ2-3|-|-|TRBV27
TGTGCCAGCAGGAAGCCGGGACTCCTCACAGATACGCAGTATTTT
CASRKPGLLTDTQYF
>TRBJ2-2|-|-|TRBV6-6
TGTGCCAGCAGTTACAAGGCAGGGGTTGCCGGGGAGCTGTTTTTT
CASSYKAGVAGELFF
>TRBJ1-6|-|-|TRBV7-2
TGTGCCACCCGTAAGATGGGGGAAACACCCCTCCACTTT
CATRKMGETPLHF
>TRBJ2-3|TRBD2|-|TRBV15
TGTGCCACCAGCAGAGACTGGACTAGCGGGTCCACAGATACGCAGTATTTT
CATSRDWTSGSTDTQYF
>TRBJ1-1|-|-|TRBV18
TGTGCCAGCTCACCGACTTACGGTCAGGCGAACACTGAAGCTTTCTTT
CASSPTYGQANTEAFF
>TRBJ1-2|TRBD1|-|TRBV19
TGTGCCAGTATCGGGGACAGGGGAGGAGGCTACACCTTC
CASIGDRGGGYTF
>TRBJ2-3|-|-|TRBV12-3/TRBV12-4
TGTGCCAGCAGTTTAGTGGGTACGCAGTATTTT
CASSLVGTQYF
>TRBJ2-7|TRBD1|-|TRBV18
TGTGCCAGCTCACCATCGACAGGGGCCCACGAGCAGTACTTC
CASSPSTGAHEQYF
>TRBJ2-1|TRBD1|-|TRBV2
TGTGCCAGCAGTCGGACAGGCTGGAACAATGAGCAGTTCTTC
CASSRTGWNNEQFF
>TRBJ2-7|-|-|TRBV14
TGTGCCAGCAGCGTATCCTTAGGGCCCTACGAGCAGTACTTC
CASSVSLGPYEQYF
>TRBJ1-2|-|-|TRBV10-3
TGTGCCATCAGTGACAGGGACCCCTATGGCTACACCTTC
CAISDRDPYGYTF
>TRBJ2-5|-|-|TRBV9
TGTGCCAGCAGCCCCATCTCGTACCAAGAGACCCAGTACTTC
CASSPISYQETQYF
>TRBJ1-1|-|-|TRBV12-3/TRBV12-4
TGTGCCAGCAGTTCTCAGGGTACCACTGAAGCTTTCTTT
CASSSQGTTEAFF
>TRBJ2-7|TRBD1|-|TRBV10-3
TGTGCCATAGGACAGGCGAACTACGAGCAGTACTTC
CAIGQANYEQYF
>TRBJ2-6|-|-|TRBV19
TGTGCCAGTAATGCCGACAGCTCTGGGGCCAACGTCCTGACTTTC
CASNADSSGANVLTF
>TRBJ2-7|TRBD1|-|TRBV11-2
TGTGCCAGCAGCATGACAGGGGTCGAGCAGTACTTC
CASSMTGVEQYF